This T cell receptor (beta chain) was profiled in a study of blood T cell repertoires in COVID-19. Study in general: From T cells, B-cell-depleted T cells, or PBMCs came the material, which was cDNA or gDNA.

The repertoire was sequenced with immunoSEQ multiplex PCR; TCRdb's copy has only in-frame clones and lacks some. This table has about 65,000 clones, approximately 78% appearing once. Germline-derived CDR1 and CDR2 are KGHSH and LQKENI. This CDR3 region has 12 residues. Unmatched junction bases numbered 10, after V lost 4 bases and J lost 16 bases. Source material: peripheral blood. The clonotype comes from an elderly man with acute or convalescent COVID-19. This chain uses TRBV18 with TRBJ2-1; 7 bases map to TRBD1. The CDR3 DNA reads as TGTGCCAGCTCACTGGACAGGTCTTACCCATTCTTC. Translating it yields CASSLDRSYPFF.